The text below deals with one T cell receptor beta chain. Sequenced by immunoSEQ multiplex PCR; TCRdb stores in-frame clones only, minus some. This sample has fewer than 300,000 clones, with approximately 91% found just once. This entry belongs to a study of blood T cell repertoires in COVID-19. This CDR3 is 15 amino acids long. Germline CDR1 reads SGHRS; CDR2 reads YFSETQ. Trimming removed 4 bases at V and 2 bases at J, with 13 bases between. The chain carries TRBV5-1 and TRBJ1-3; possible D gene TRBD1, 5 bases. This clonotype originated in a woman in her thirties with COVID-19, enrolled during active disease. The source material was peripheral blood. CDR3 region: CASSPNGGAGNTIYF. CDR3 nucleotides: TGCGCCAGCAGCCCGAATGGGGGGGCTGGAAACACCATATATTTT.